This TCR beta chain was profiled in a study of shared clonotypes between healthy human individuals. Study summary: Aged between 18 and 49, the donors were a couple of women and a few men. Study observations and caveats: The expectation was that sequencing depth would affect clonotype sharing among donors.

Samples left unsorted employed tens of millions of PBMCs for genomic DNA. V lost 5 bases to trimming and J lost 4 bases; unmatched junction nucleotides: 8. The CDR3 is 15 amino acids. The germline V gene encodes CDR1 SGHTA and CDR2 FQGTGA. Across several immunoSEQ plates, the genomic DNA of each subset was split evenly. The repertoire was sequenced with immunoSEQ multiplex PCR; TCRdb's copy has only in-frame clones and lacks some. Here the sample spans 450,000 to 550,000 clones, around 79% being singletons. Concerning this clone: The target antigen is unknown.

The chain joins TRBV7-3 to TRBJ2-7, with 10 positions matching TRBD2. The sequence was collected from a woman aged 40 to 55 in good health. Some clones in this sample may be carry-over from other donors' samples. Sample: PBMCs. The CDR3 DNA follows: TGTGCCAGCAGCCAGGGGGGAGCGGGAGGGTACGAGCAGTACTTC. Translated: CASSQGGAGGYEQYF.